The rows below give T cell receptor beta chains drawn from one sample of a study of PD-1 blockade in classical Hodgkin lymphoma. TCRdb's table, derived via immunoSEQ multiplex PCR, lists solely in-frame clones and lacks some. The table has about 21,000 clones, approximately 73% seen once; the top ten hold roughly 25%. Sequences were derived from peripheral blood mononuclear cells (PBMCs), sampled before the second cycle of nivolumab. The receptor source for this set is a human donor with classical Hodgkin lymphoma. Both conserved end residues are part of each CDR3. A D gene is named only where the DNA matches it firmly. Clone size is given for some rows only: seen once, a few or many times, or a class if the clone is expanded.

>TRBV19|few|TRBJ2-6|.
CASSIDTTISGANVLTF
TGTGCCAGTAGTATCGACACCACGATATCTGGGGCCAACGTCCTGACTTTC
>TRBV6-5|medium-sized|TRBJ2-5|.
CASSLSGAETQYF
TGTGCCAGCAGCCTCTCAGGGGCAGAGACCCAGTACTTC
>TRBV19|.|TRBJ2-7|TRBD1
CASSSGQGWYEQYF
TGTGCCAGTAGTTCAGGACAGGGGTGGTACGAGCAGTACTTC
>TRBV7-9|.|TRBJ2-1|.
CASSLAGLSSSYNEQFF
TGTGCCAGCAGCTTAGCGGGTTTATCGAGCTCCTACAATGAGCAGTTCTTC
>TRBV27|.|TRBJ2-7|.
CASSLTGLVYEQYF
TGTGCCAGCAGTTTAACAGGGCTAGTATACGAGCAGTACTTC
>TRBV6-1|.|TRBJ2-7|.
CASRPTGYEQYF
TGTGCCAGCAGGCCGACAGGCTACGAGCAGTACTTC
>TRBV7-9|.|TRBJ2-5|TRBD2
CASSNLAGGGKTQYF
TGTGCCAGCAGCAATCTAGCGGGAGGTGGAAAGACCCAGTACTTC
>TRBV6-5|.|TRBJ2-1|.
CASSSPVPGLEFF
TGTGCCAGCAGTTCCCCAGTCCCTGGGTTAGAGTTCTTC
>TRBV10-3|few|TRBJ1-2|.
CAISGEGKVGYTF
TGTGCCATCAGCGGTGAGGGGAAGGTTGGCTACACCTTC
>TRBV27|.|TRBJ2-1|.
CATRFYNEQFF
TGTGCCACCAGGTTCTACAATGAGCAGTTCTTC
>TRBV4-1|.|TRBJ2-1|.
CASSQDPGTGSYNEQFF
TGCGCCAGCAGCCAAGATCCTGGGACCGGATCCTACAATGAGCAGTTCTTC
>TRBV13|.|TRBJ2-2|.
CASSLRAGASFTGELFF
TGTGCCAGCAGCCTGAGAGCAGGCGCCAGCTTCACCGGGGAGCTGTTTTTT
>TRBV19|.|TRBJ2-7|TRBD2
CASSPYGFSGRRYEQYF
TGTGCCAGTAGCCCGTATGGGTTTAGCGGGAGAAGATACGAGCAGTACTTC
>TRBV10-3|once|TRBJ2-1|TRBD2
CAIKREGVNEQFF
TGTGCCATAAAGCGGGAGGGGGTCAATGAGCAGTTCTTC
>TRBV15|.|TRBJ1-5|TRBD1
CATSRERQGWQPQHF
TGTGCCACCAGCAGAGAAAGACAGGGTTGGCAGCCCCAGCATTTT
>TRBV18|.|TRBJ1-1|.
CASSPLVGISGKNTEAFF
TGTGCCAGCTCACCACTCGTGGGAATATCAGGGAAGAACACTGAAGCTTTCTTT
>TRBV5-4|.|TRBJ1-5|.
CASSCDQPQHF
TGTGCCAGCAGCTGCGATCAGCCCCAGCATTTT
>TRBV11-2|.|TRBJ2-1|.
CASSLESEWESRSYNEQFF
TGTGCCAGCAGCTTAGAGTCAGAGTGGGAGTCGCGCTCCTACAATGAGCAGTTCTTC
>TRBV29-1|few|TRBJ1-1|.
CSVRRLLGKGDTEAFF
TGCAGCGTTCGGAGACTGCTGGGGAAGGGGGACACTGAAGCTTTCTTT
>TRBV27|.|TRBJ1-1|.
CASSSSDGRAFF
TGTGCCAGCAGTTCCTCCGACGGGCGAGCTTTCTTT
>TRBV27|.|TRBJ1-1|TRBD1
CASSPGQGYTEAFF
TGTGCCAGCAGTCCCGGACAGGGTTATACTGAAGCTTTCTTT
>TRBV9|.|TRBJ1-5|TRBD1
CASSEQGNQPQHF
TGTGCCAGCAGCGAACAGGGGAATCAGCCCCAGCATTTT
>TRBV6-5|.|TRBJ2-1|.
CASSPRSYNEQFF
TGTGCCAGCAGCCCCCGTTCCTACAATGAGCAGTTCTTC
>TRBV11-2|.|TRBJ2-7|TRBD1
CASSSQGRGPRYEQYF
TGTGCCAGCAGCTCCCAGGGCAGGGGGCCCCGTTACGAGCAGTACTTC
>TRBV6-1|medium-sized|TRBJ2-1|TRBD2
CASSRLAGEGNEQFF
TGTGCCAGCAGTCGACTAGCGGGAGAAGGCAATGAGCAGTTCTTC
>TRBV7-9|.|TRBJ1-1|TRBD1
CASSLGGQGQAFF
TGTGCCAGCAGCTTAGGGGGACAGGGTCAAGCTTTCTTT
>TRBV6-5|.|TRBJ2-1|.
CASSYRRVPYNEQFF
TGTGCCAGCAGTTACCGCAGGGTTCCCTACAATGAGCAGTTCTTC
>TRBV5-6|.|TRBJ1-1|.
CASSLYGIAEAFF
TGTGCCAGCAGCTTGTACGGGATCGCTGAAGCTTTCTTT